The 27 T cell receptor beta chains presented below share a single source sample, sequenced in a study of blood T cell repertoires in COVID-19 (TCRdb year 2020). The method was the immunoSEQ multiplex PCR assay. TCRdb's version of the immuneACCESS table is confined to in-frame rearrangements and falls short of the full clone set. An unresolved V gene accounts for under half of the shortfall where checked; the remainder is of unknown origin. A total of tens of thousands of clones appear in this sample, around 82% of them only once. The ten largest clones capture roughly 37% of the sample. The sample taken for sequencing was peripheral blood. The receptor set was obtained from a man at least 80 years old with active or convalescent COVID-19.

The CDR3 DNA sequence: TGTGCCAGTAGTATTCTCCTTGGACAGGGAGGCTACACCTTC. Translation: CASSILLGQGGYTF. This sequence joins TRBV19 and TRBJ1-2; 8 nucleotides align to TRBD1. With 3 bases clipped from V and 8 bases from J, the junction kept 8 bases outside the gene matches. Per the germline V gene, CDR1 is LNHDA and CDR2 is SQIVND (reference sequence). The CDR3 spans 14 residues.

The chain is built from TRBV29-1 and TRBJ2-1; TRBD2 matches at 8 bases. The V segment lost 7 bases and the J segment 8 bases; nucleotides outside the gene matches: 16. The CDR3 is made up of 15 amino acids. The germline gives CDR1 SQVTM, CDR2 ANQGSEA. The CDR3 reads CSALGGVHGVYEQFF. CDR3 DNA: TGCAGCGCCCTCGGGGGGGTTCATGGTGTTTATGAGCAGTTCTTC.

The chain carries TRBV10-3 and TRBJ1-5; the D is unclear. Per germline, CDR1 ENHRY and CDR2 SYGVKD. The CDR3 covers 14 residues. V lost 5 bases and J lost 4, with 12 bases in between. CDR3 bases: TGTGCCATCAGTACCCAACCCGAGAATCAGCCCCAGCATTTT. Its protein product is CAISTQPENQPQHF.

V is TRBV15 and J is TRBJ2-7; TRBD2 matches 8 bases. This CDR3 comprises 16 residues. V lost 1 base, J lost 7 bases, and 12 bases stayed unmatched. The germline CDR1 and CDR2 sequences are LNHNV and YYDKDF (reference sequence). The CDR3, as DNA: TGTGCCACCAGCAGAGTGGTAGCGGGACCGTCGGGGGAGCAGTACTTC. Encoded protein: CATSRVVAGPSGEQYF.

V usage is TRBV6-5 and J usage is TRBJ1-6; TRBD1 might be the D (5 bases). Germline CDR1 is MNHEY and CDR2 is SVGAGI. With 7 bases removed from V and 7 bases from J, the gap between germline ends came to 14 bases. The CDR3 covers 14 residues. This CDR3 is CASNREGNNSPLHF. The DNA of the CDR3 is TGTGCCAGCAACCGGGAGGGGAACAATTCACCCCTCCACTTT.

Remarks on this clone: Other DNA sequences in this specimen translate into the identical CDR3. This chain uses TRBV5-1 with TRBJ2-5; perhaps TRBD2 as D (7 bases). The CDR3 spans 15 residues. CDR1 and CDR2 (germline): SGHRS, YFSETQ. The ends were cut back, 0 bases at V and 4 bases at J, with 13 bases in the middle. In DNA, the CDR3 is TGCGCCAGCAGCTTGGGCGGGAGAGGGGGAGAGACCCAGTACTTC. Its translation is CASSLGGRGGETQYF. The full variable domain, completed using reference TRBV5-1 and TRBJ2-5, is KAGVTQTPRYLIKTRGQQVTLSCSPISGHRSVSWYQQTPGQGLQFLFEYFSETQRNKGNFPGRFSGRQFSNSRSEMNVSTLELGDSALYLCASSLGGRGGETQYFGPGTRLLVL.

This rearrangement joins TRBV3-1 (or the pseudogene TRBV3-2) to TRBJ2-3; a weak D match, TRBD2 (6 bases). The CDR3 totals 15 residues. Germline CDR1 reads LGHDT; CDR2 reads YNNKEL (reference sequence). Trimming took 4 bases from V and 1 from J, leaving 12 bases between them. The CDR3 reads CASSPPGDGTDTQYF. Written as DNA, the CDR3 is TGTGCCAGCAGCCCACCGGGGGATGGCACAGATACGCAGTATTTT.

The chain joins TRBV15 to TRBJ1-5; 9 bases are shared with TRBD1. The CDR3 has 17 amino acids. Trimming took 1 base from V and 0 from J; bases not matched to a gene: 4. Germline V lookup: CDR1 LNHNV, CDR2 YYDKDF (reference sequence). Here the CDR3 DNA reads TGTGCCACCAGCAGAGGGGACAGGGTTTATAGCAATCAGCCCCAGCATTTT. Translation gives CATSRGDRVYSNQPQHF.

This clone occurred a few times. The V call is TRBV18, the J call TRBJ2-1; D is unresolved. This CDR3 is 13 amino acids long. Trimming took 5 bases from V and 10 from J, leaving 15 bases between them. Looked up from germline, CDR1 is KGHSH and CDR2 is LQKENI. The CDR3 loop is CASSGSPVYEQFF. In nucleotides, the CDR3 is TGTGCCAGCTCAGGTAGCCCGGTCTACGAGCAGTTCTTC.

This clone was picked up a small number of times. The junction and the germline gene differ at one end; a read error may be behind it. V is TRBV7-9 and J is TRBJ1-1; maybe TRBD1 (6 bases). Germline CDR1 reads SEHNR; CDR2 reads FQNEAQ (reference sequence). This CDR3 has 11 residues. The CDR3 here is CASSNTRTASF. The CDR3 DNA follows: TGTGCCAGCAGCAACACCCGGACAGCTAGCTTT.

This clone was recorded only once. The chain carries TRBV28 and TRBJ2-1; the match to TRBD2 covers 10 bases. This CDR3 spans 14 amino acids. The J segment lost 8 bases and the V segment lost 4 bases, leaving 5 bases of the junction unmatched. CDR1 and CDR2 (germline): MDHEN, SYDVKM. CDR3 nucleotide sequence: TGTGCCAGCAGTTGGGCTAGCGGGGGTGATGAGCAGTTCTTC. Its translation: CASSWASGGDEQFF.

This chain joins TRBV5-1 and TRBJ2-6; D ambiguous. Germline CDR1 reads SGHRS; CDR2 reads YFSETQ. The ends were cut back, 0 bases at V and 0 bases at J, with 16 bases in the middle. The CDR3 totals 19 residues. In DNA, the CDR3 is TGCGCCAGCAGCTTGGACGGCCAGGCTTCCCTCTCTGGGGCCAACGTCCTGACTTTC. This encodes CASSLDGQASLSGANVLTF.

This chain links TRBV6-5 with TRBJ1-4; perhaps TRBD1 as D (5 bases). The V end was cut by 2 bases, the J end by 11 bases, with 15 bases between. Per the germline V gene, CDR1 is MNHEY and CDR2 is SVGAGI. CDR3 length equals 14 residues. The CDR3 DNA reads TGTGCCAGCAGTTACAGCGGGGGACGGGAGAAACTGTTTTTT. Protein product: CASSYSGGREKLFF.

CDR3 nucleotides: TGTGCCAGCAGTTTGGGCGGGAACCCCTACAATGAGCAGTTCTTC. Protein sequence: CASSLGGNPYNEQFF. This chain links TRBV28 with TRBJ2-1; D perhaps matches TRBD2 (6 bases). Trimming left V 3 bases short and J 2 bases short, with 11 bases between. The CDR3 is 15 amino acids. The germline gives CDR1 MDHEN, CDR2 SYDVKM.

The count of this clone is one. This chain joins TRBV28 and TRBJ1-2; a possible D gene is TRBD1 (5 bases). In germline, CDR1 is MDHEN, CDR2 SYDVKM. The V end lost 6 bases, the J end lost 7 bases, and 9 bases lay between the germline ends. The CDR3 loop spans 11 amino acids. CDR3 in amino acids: CASRGDSGYTF. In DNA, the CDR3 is TGTGCCAGCAGGGGCGACAGTGGCTACACCTTC.

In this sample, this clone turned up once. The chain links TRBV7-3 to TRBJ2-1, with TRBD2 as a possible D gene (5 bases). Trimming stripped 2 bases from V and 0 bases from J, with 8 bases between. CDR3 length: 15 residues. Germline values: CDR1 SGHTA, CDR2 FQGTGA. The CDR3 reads CASSLQRLSYNEQFF. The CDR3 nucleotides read TGTGCCAGCAGCTTACAGCGGCTCTCCTACAATGAGCAGTTCTTC.

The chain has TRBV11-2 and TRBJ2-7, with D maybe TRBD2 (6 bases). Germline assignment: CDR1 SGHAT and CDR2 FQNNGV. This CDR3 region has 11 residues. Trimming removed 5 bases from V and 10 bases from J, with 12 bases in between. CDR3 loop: CASSLLASQYF. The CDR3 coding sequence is TGTGCCAGCAGCCTTCTAGCGTCCCAGTACTTC. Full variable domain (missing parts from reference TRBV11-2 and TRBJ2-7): EAGVAQSPRYKIIEKRQSVAFWCNPISGHATLYWYQQILGQGPKLLIQFQNNGVVDDSQLPKDRFSAERLKGVDSTLKIQPAKLEDSAVYLCASSLLASQYFGPGTRLTVT.

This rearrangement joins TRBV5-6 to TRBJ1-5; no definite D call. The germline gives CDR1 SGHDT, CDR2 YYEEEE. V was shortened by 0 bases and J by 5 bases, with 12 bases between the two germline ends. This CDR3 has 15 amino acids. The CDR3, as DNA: TGTGCCAGCAGCTTGGAACCGGGATACCATCAGCCCCAGCATTTT. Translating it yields CASSLEPGYHQPQHF.

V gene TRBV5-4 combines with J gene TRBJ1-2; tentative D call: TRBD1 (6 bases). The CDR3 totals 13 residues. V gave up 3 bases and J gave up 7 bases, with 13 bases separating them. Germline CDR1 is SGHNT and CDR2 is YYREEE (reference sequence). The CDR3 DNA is TGTGCCAGCAGCTCGGGGGGGGCGAGTGGCTACACCTTC. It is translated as CASSSGGASGYTF.

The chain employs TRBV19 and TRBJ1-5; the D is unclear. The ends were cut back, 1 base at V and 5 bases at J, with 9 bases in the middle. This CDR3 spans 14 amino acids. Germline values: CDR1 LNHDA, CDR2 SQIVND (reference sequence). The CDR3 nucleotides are TGTGCCAGTAGTATAGTAGACGGAGATCAGCCCCAGCATTTT. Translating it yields CASSIVDGDQPQHF.

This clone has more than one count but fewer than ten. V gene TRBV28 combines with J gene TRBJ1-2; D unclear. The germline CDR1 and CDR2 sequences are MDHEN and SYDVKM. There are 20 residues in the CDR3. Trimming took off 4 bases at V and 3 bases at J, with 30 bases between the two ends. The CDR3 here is CASSSILDRGVDVLDYGYTF. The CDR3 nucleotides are TGTGCCAGCAGTTCAATACTGGATCGAGGTGTCGACGTTCTGGACTATGGCTACACCTTC.

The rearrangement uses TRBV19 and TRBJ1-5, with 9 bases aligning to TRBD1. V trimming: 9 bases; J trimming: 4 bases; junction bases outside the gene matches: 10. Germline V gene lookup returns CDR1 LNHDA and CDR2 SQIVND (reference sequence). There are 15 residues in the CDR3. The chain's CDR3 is CASFDGQGRNQPQHF. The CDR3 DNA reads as TGTGCCAGCTTCGATGGACAGGGGCGAAATCAGCCCCAGCATTTT.

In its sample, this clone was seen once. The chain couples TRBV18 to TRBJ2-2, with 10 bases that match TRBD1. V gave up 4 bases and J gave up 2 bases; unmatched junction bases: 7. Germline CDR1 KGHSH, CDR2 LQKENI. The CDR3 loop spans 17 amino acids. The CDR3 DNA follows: TGTGCCAGCTCACTACCCGGACAGGGGGAAAACACCGGGGAGCTGTTTTTT. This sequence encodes CASSLPGQGENTGELFF.

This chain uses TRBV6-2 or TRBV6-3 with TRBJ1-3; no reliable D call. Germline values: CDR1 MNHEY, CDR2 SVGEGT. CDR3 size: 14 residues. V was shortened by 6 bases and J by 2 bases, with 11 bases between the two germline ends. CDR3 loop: CASSSGFTGNTIYF. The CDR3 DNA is TGTGCCAGCAGCTCCGGTTTCACTGGAAACACCATATATTTT.

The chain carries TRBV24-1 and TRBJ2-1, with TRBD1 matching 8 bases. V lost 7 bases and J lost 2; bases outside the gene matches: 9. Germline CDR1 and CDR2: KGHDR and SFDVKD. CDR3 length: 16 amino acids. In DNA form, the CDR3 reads TGTGCCACCAGCACCTCGACGACAGGGGCCTACAATGAGCAGTTCTTC. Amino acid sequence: CATSTSTTGAYNEQFF.

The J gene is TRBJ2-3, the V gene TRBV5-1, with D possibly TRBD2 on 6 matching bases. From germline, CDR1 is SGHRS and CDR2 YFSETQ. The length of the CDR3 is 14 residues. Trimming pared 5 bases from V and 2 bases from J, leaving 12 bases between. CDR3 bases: TGCGCCAGCAGACCCGGGAGCGCCACAGATACGCAGTATTTT. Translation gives CASRPGSATDTQYF. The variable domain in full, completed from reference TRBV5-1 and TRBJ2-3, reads KAGVTQTPRYLIKTRGQQVTLSCSPISGHRSVSWYQQTPGQGLQFLFEYFSETQRNKGNFPGRFSGRQFSNSRSEMNVSTLELGDSALYLCASRPGSATDTQYFGPGTRLTVL.

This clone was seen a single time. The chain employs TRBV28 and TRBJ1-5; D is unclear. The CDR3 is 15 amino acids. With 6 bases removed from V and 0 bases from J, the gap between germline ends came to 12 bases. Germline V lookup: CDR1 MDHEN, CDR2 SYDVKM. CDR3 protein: CASSPAGVSNQPQHF. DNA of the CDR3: TGTGCCAGCAGCCCCGCCGGGGTTAGCAATCAGCCCCAGCATTTT. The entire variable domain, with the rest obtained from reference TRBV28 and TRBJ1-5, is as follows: DVKVTQSSRYLVKRTGEKVFLECVQDMDHENMFWYRQDPGLGLRLIYFSYDVKMKEKGDIPEGYSVSREKKERFSLILESASTNQTSMYLCASSPAGVSNQPQHFGDGTRLSIL.